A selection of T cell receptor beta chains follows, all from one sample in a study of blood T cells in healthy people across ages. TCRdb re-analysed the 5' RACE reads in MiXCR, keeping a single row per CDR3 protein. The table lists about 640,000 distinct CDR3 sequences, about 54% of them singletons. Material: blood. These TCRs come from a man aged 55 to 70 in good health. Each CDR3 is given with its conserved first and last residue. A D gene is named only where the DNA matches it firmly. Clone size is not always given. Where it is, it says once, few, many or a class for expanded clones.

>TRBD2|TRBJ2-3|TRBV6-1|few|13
CASIPGGADTQYF
TGTGCCAGCATCCCCGGGGGGGCAGATACGCAGTATTTT
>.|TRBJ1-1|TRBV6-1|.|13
CASSEWVNTEAFF
TGTGCCAGCAGTGAGTGGGTAAACACTGAAGCTTTCTTT
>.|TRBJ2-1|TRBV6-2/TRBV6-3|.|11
CASSIGCEQFF
TGTGCCAGCAGTATTGGGTGTGAGCAGTTCTTC
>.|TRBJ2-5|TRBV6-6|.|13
CASSYPGRETQYF
TGTGCCAGCAGTTACCCGGGACGGGAGACCCAGTACTTC
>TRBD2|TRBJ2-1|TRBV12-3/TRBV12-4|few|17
CASMGLAGGGRYNEQFF
TGTGCCAGCATGGGGCTAGCGGGGGGGGGACGTTACAATGAGCAGTTCTTC
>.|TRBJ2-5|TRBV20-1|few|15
CSARDLAAPQETQYF
TGCAGTGCTAGAGATTTGGCAGCCCCCCAAGAGACCCAGTACTTC
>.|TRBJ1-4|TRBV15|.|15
CATSRDGQRGEKLFF
TGTGCCACCAGCAGAGATGGCCAAAGGGGTGAAAAACTGTTTTTT
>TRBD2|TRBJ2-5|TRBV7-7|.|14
CASTALAGGETQYF
TGTGCCAGCACCGCTTTAGCGGGGGGGGAGACCCAGTACTTC
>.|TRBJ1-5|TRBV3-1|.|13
CASSPAGSQPQHF
TGTGCCAGCAGCCCGGCGGGGTCGCAGCCCCAGCATTTT
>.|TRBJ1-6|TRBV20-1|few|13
CSARVGSMQAIHF
TGCAGTGCTAGAGTTGGCAGCATGCAGGCCATCCACTTT
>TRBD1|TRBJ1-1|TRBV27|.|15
CASKLLGTGRTEAFF
TGTGCCAGCAAACTCCTCGGGACAGGGCGAACTGAAGCTTTCTTT
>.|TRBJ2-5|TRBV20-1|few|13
CSARAGRKETQYF
TGCAGTGCTAGAGCTGGACGGAAAGAGACCCAGTACTTC
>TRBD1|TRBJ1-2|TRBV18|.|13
CASSRGQGEGYTF
TGTGCCAGCTCGCGAGGACAGGGTGAGGGCTACACCTTC
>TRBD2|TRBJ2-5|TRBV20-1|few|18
CSARDLVSRGALQETQYF
TGCAGTGCTAGAGATCTTGTTTCGCGGGGGGCCCTACAAGAGACCCAGTACTTC
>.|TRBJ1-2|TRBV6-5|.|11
CASRGLYGYTF
TGTGCCAGCAGGGGACTCTATGGCTACACCTTC
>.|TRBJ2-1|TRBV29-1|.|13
CSVEVVEKGGQFF
TGCAGCGTTGAAGTGGTAGAGAAGGGGGGGCAGTTCTTC
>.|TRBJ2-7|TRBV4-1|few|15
CASSQDSSVSYEQYF
TGCGCCAGCAGCCAAGATAGTAGCGTTTCCTACGAGCAGTACTTC
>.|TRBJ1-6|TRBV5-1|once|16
CASSDRRGSYNSPLHF
TGCGCCAGCAGCGACCGCCGGGGCTCCTATAATTCACCCCTCCACTTT
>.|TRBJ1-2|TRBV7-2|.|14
CASSRGRSNYGYTF
TGTGCCAGCAGCCGGGGACGGTCGAACTATGGCTACACCTTC
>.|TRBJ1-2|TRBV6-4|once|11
CASSEGVDYTF
TGTGCCAGCAGTGAAGGGGTAGACTACACCTTC
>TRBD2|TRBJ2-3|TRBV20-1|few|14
CSAEPGLATDTQYF
TGCAGTGCCGAGCCGGGACTAGCGACAGATACGCAGTATTTT
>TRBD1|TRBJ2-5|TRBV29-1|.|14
CSVDRAGGVETQYF
TGCAGCGTTGATAGGGCAGGGGGCGTGGAGACCCAGTACTTC
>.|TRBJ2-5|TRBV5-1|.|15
CASSPGHLLRETQYF
TGCGCCAGTAGCCCGGGACACCTATTGAGGGAGACCCAGTACTTC
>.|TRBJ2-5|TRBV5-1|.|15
CASSPPDSAGETQYF
TGCGCCAGCAGCCCGCCGGACAGCGCAGGGGAGACCCAGTACTTC
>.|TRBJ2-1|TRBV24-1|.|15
CATSDLGGTYNEQFF
TGTGCCACCAGTGATTTGGGGGGGACCTACAATGAGCAGTTCTTC
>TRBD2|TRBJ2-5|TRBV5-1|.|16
CASSLEARGGRETQYF
TGCGCCAGCAGCTTGGAGGCGCGGGGGGGCCGAGAGACCCAGTACTTC
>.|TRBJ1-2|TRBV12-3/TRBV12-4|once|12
CASSLGVYGSTF
TGTGCTAGCAGTTTGGGGGTCTATGGCTCCACCTTC
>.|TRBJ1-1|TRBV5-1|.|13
CASSLVANTEAFF
TGCGCCAGCAGCTTGGTTGCGAACACTGAAGCTTTCTTT
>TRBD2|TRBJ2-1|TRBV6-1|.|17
CASRSGSGGGSYNEQFF
TGTGCCAGCAGGTCCGGTAGCGGGGGGGGCTCCTACAATGAGCAGTTCTTC
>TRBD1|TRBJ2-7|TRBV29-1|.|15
CSVEDPDRSAYEQYF
TGCAGCGTTGAAGATCCGGACAGGAGTGCCTACGAGCAGTACTTC
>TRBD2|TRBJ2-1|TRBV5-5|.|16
CASSLIRDGGSNEQFF
TGTGCCAGCAGCCTAATCCGGGACGGGGGGTCGAATGAGCAGTTCTTC
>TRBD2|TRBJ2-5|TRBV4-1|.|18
CASSHKPGTSGELETQYF
TGCGCCAGCAGCCACAAGCCAGGGACTAGCGGGGAGCTAGAGACCCAGTACTTC
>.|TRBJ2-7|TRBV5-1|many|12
CASSLGGDEQYF
TGCGCCAGCAGCTTGGGGGGGGACGAGCAGTACTTC
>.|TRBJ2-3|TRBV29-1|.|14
CSVRRQAGTDTQYF
TGCAGCGTTAGGCGGCAGGCCGGCACAGATACGCAGTATTTT
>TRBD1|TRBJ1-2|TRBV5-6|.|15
CASSFLRGADYGYTF
TGTGCCAGCAGCTTTCTCAGGGGGGCGGACTATGGCTACACCTTC
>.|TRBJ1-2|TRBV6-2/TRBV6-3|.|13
CTSSPQGGYGYTF
TGTACCAGCAGTCCGCAGGGTGGCTATGGCTACACCTTC
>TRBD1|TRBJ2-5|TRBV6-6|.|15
CASSYGDRVAETQYF
TGTGCCAGCAGTTACGGGGACAGGGTAGCGGAGACCCAGTACTTC
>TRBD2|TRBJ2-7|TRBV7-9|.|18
CASSLGNPGGIRAYEQYF
TGTGCCAGCAGCTTAGGAAATCCCGGGGGGATCAGGGCCTACGAGCAGTACTTC
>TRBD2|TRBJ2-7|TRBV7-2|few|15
CASSPTRTSGGAQYF
TGTGCCAGCAGTCCGACCCGCACTAGCGGAGGGGCCCAGTACTTC
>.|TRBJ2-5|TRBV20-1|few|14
CSAQRAQGLREQYF
TGCAGTGCTCAGAGGGCGCAGGGACTTAGGGAGCAGTACTTC
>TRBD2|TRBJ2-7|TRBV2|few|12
CAGGTSGYEQYF
TGTGCTGGAGGGACTAGCGGCTACGAGCAGTACTTC
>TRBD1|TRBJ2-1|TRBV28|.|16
CASSFGGTGEGDEQFF
TGTGCCAGCAGCTTTGGCGGGACAGGGGAGGGCGATGAGCAGTTCTTC
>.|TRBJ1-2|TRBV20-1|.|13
CSARWGDGYGYTF
TGCAGTGCTAGATGGGGGGACGGCTATGGCTACACCTTC
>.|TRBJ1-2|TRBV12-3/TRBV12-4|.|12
CASSDPPYSYTF
TGTGCCAGCAGTGACCCCCCCTATAGCTACACCTTC
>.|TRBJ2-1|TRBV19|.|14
CASSPGVRVNEQFF
TGTGCCAGTAGCCCAGGGGTTCGTGTAAATGAGCAGTTCTTC
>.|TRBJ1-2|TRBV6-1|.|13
CASGGWRSGGYTF
TGTGCCAGCGGGGGTTGGAGAAGCGGCGGCTACACCTTC
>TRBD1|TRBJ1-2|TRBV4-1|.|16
CASSSGQGAFSGGYTF
TGCGCCAGCAGCTCCGGACAGGGGGCTTTTAGTGGTGGCTACACCTTC
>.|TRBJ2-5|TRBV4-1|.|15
CASSPFGANGETQYF
TGCGCCAGCAGCCCCTTCGGGGCCAACGGGGAGACCCAGTACTTC
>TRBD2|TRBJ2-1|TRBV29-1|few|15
CSVAPSGGAGNEQFF
TGCAGCGTTGCTCCTAGCGGGGGGGCGGGCAATGAGCAGTTCTTC
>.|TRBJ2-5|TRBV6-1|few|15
CASSEYDVLRETQYF
TGTGCCAGCAGTGAATACGATGTCCTTCGGGAGACCCAGTACTTC
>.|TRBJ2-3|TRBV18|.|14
CASSPGQVPDTQYF
TGTGCCAGCTCACCCGGACAAGTACCAGATACGCAGTATTTT
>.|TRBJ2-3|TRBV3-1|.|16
CASSPRGGSSTDTQYF
TGTGCCAGCAGCCCCCGAGGCGGTTCAAGCACAGATACGCAGTATTTT
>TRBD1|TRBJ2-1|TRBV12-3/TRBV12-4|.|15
CASSSRDRSYNEQFF
TGTGCCAGCAGTTCCCGGGACAGATCCTACAATGAGCAGTTCTTC
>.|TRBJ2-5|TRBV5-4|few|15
CASSSAAPAQETQYF
TGTGCCAGCAGCTCGGCGGCCCCGGCCCAAGAGACCCAGTACTTT
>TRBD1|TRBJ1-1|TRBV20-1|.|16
CSARDEQGIQGTEAFF
TGCAGTGCTAGAGATGAGCAGGGAATACAGGGGACTGAAGCTTTCTTT
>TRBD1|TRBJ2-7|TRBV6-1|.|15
CASTPVGRGLDEQYF
TGTGCCAGCACCCCGGTGGGCAGGGGGCTCGACGAGCAGTACTTC
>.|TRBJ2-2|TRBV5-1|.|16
CASSSGPEGPTGELFF
TGCGCCAGCAGCTCGGGACCCGAGGGGCCCACCGGGGAGCTGTTTTTT
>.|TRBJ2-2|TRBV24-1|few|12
CATSMNTGELFF
TGTGCCACCAGCATGAACACCGGGGAGCTGTTTTTT
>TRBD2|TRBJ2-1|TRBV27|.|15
CASSFRGGNCNEQFF
TGTGCCAGCAGTTTCCGCGGGGGGAACTGCAATGAGCAGTTCTTC
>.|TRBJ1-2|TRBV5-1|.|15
CASSPQGIANYGYTF
TGCGCCAGCAGCCCCCAGGGGATAGCTAACTATGGCTACACCTTC